The T cell receptor (beta chain) described here comes from a study of blood T cells in healthy people across ages. This clonotype was seen many times. A minimum of 6 micrograms of total RNA was extracted per sample. It was with a sample-barcoded 5' primer and a J-beta primer mix that a second PCR of roughly 7 to 12 cycles was run. TCRdb redid the calling of the 5' RACE reads with MiXCR, one entry per CDR3 protein. The data contain around 900,000 distinct CDR3 sequences, around 30% of them seen just once; the ten biggest clones take up 17%. Germline CDR1 and CDR2: MNHNY and SVGAGI (reference sequence). This CDR3 comprises 15 residues. J gave up 5 bases and V 7 bases, and 11 bases lay outside the gene matches.

This clonotype originated in an elderly woman in good health. The sequenced material came from blood. The chain combines TRBV6-6 with TRBJ2-5; 9 bases fit TRBD2. CDR3 DNA: TGTGCCAGCACCCTCGCTAGCGGGGTTGGGGAGACCCAGTACTTC. This sequence encodes CASTLASGVGETQYF.